This is a list of T cell receptor beta chains from one sample in a study of T cells in Graves' hyperthyroidism and ophthalmopathy. TCRdb fed the multiplex PCR reads into MiXCR, producing one record per CDR3 protein. The top ten hold approximately 13% of the sample, which has 550,000 to 650,000 distinct CDR3 sequences, roughly 15% seen once. Sequenced: blood. These receptors all come from a woman aged 35 to 49 with Graves' hyperthyroidism. CDR3s include the opening cysteine and the closing phenylalanine or tryptophan. Each record gives: J gene, V gene, clone size, D gene, CDR3 protein, CDR3 DNA. D genes are given only for firm matches. Size tells how often a clone was seen (once, few, many) or the class of an expanded clone, and some rows leave it out.

>TRBJ2-7|TRBV28|many|TRBD1
CASSLNRGPSYEQYF
TGTGCCAGCAGTTTGAACAGGGGCCCATCCTACGAGCAGTACTTC
>TRBJ1-4|TRBV28|many|-
CASSPIGGGTNEKLFF
TGTGCCAGCAGTCCTATAGGGGGTGGAACTAATGAAAAACTGTTTTTT
>TRBJ2-1|TRBV11-2|many|TRBD2
CASSSTIAGNYNEQFF
TGTGCCAGCAGTTCCACTATAGCGGGAAACTACAATGAGCAGTTCTTC
>TRBJ2-3|TRBV20-1|many|TRBD2
CSATTSGSRDTQYF
TGCAGTGCTACGACTAGCGGGAGTAGAGATACGCAGTATTTT
>TRBJ2-3|TRBV5-6|-|-
CASSSDSHYTDTQYF
TGTGCCAGCAGCTCGGACAGCCATTACACAGATACGCAGTATTTT
>TRBJ2-5|TRBV11-1|many|-
CASSLGVGQETQYF
TGTGCCAGCAGCTTGGGGGTCGGTCAAGAGACCCAGTACTTC
>TRBJ2-1|TRBV7-6|few|TRBD2
CASSQGLAANEQFF
TGTGCCAGCAGTCAGGGACTAGCGGCCAATGAGCAGTTCTTC
>TRBJ1-1|TRBV3-1|-|-
CASSQEGVGDTEAFF
TGTGCCAGCAGCCAAGAGGGGGTCGGGGACACTGAAGCTTTCTTT
>TRBJ1-5|TRBV28|many|-
CASSPTGYGNQPQHF
TGTGCCAGCAGTCCCACAGGGTATGGCAATCAGCCCCAGCATTTT
>TRBJ2-1|TRBV19|-|TRBD2
CASSDLPSGRAYEQFF
TGTGCCAGTAGTGACCTCCCTAGCGGGAGGGCCTATGAGCAGTTCTTC
>TRBJ1-2|TRBV20-1|few|-
CSARARNYGYTF
TGCAGTGCTAGAGCTCGAAATTATGGCTACACCTTC
>TRBJ2-3|TRBV7-2|many|-
CASSLVPGLYTDTQYF
TGTGCCAGCAGCTTAGTTCCGGGACTTTACACAGATACGCAGTATTTT
>TRBJ2-1|TRBV28|many|TRBD2
CASNTLAGGAGKQFF
TGTGCCAGCAATACACTAGCGGGGGGGGCGGGAAAGCAGTTCTTC
>TRBJ2-7|TRBV7-8|many|TRBD2
CATGLAGTSYEQYF
TGTGCCACAGGACTAGCGGGGACCTCCTACGAGCAGTACTTC
>TRBJ2-7|TRBV5-5|few|TRBD1
CASSWGQAGEQYF
TGTGCCAGCAGCTGGGGACAGGCGGGCGAGCAGTACTTC
>TRBJ1-2|TRBV11-2|few|-
CASSLDLAHYGYTF
TGTGCCAGCAGCTTAGATCTGGCTCACTATGGCTACACCTTC
>TRBJ1-3|TRBV6-1|-|-
CASTAGGGNTIYF
TGTGCCAGCACCGCAGGAGGAGGAAACACCATATATTTT
>TRBJ1-3|TRBV18|-|-
CASSMSWDTGNTIYF
TGTGCCAGCTCAATGTCCTGGGACACCGGAAACACCATATATTTT
>TRBJ2-2|TRBV27|many|TRBD2
CASMGIGGSLAGELFF
TGTGCCAGCATGGGTATTGGCGGGAGTCTCGCCGGGGAGCTGTTTTTT
>TRBJ2-2|TRBV19|-|-
CASSKIGAANTGELFF
TGTGCCAGTAGTAAGATAGGGGCCGCGAACACCGGGGAGCTGTTTTTT
>TRBJ1-2|TRBV3-1|few|-
CASSQVGSNYGYTF
TGCGCCAGCAGCCAAGTGGGCAGTAACTATGGCTACACCTTC
>TRBJ1-5|TRBV28|many|-
CASSPSSGNQPQHF
TGTGCCAGCAGTCCATCATCGGGAAATCAGCCCCAGCATTTT
>TRBJ2-1|TRBV12-3/TRBV12-4|many|-
CASSSPPYNEQFF
TGTGCCAGCAGTTCGCCCCCCTACAATGAGCAGTTCTTC
>TRBJ1-2|TRBV5-1|many|-
CASSLPRGDQNYGYTF
TGCGCCAGCAGCTTGCCAAGGGGCGACCAGAACTATGGCTACACCTTC
>TRBJ2-1|TRBV20-1|many|TRBD2
CSARDSPSGSGNEQFF
TGCAGTGCTAGAGATTCCCCTAGCGGGAGTGGCAATGAGCAGTTCTTC
>TRBJ2-1|TRBV18|many|TRBD2
CASSPSSGGVYNEQFF
TGTGCCAGCTCACCATCTAGCGGGGGGGTCTACAATGAGCAGTTCTTC
>TRBJ2-1|TRBV7-3|few|TRBD2
CASSLAGGSWNEQFF
TGTGCCAGCAGCTTGGCGGGAGGGAGTTGGAATGAGCAGTTCTTC
>TRBJ2-2|TRBV20-1|many|-
CSARDGGGAGELFF
TGCAGTGCTAGAGACGGGGGCGGGGCCGGGGAGCTGTTTTTT
>TRBJ2-1|TRBV4-1|many|-
CASSQQPPYNEQFF
TGCGCCAGCAGCCAACAGCCCCCCTACAATGAGCAGTTCTTC
>TRBJ2-5|TRBV14|-|-
CASSQNTGPQETQYF
TGTGCCAGCAGCCAAAATACCGGGCCTCAAGAGACCCAGTACTTC
>TRBJ1-2|TRBV12-3/TRBV12-4|-|TRBD1
CASSDSGTGRLYGYTF
TGTGCCAGCAGTGATTCCGGGACAGGGCGGCTCTATGGCTACACCTTC
>TRBJ2-7|TRBV4-1|-|-
CASSQDTSAVYEQYF
TGCGCCAGCAGCCAAGATACGAGTGCCGTCTACGAGCAGTACTTC
>TRBJ2-2|TRBV7-2|many|-
CASSLQPPGELFF
TGTGCCAGCAGCTTGCAACCCCCCGGGGAGCTGTTTTTT
>TRBJ2-7|TRBV19|-|TRBD2
CASSIGGTSGNYEQYF
TGTGCCAGTAGTATAGGAGGGACTAGCGGGAACTACGAGCAGTACTTC
>TRBJ1-6|TRBV9|once|TRBD1
CASSVVTTGGTLHF
TGTGCCAGCAGCGTAGTAACCACAGGGGGCACCCTCCACTTT
>TRBJ2-7|TRBV7-9|many|TRBD2
CASSFSSSGSIYEQYF
TGTGCCAGCAGCTTTAGCTCTAGCGGGAGTATTTACGAGCAGTACTTC
>TRBJ2-2|TRBV15|few|-
CATSRDIAAGPNTGELFF
TGTGCCACCAGCAGAGATATCGCGGCGGGACCGAACACCGGGGAGCTGTTTTTT
>TRBJ2-7|TRBV2|many|-
CASSGQEGNSYEQYF
TGTGCCAGCAGCGGACAGGAGGGGAACTCCTACGAGCAGTACTTC
>TRBJ2-5|TRBV11-2|many|-
CASSFVGETQYF
TGTGCCAGCAGCTTCGTCGGAGAGACCCAGTACTTC
>TRBJ2-5|TRBV2|many|TRBD2
CASSEPKGLALQETQYF
TGTGCCAGCAGTGAACCTAAGGGACTAGCGCTACAAGAGACCCAGTACTTC
>TRBJ1-1|TRBV5-8|-|-
CASSLITLFGDTEAFF
TGTGCCAGCAGCTTGATCACTCTCTTTGGGGACACTGAAGCTTTCTTT
>TRBJ2-2|TRBV6-1|many|TRBD2
CASRTGGRAFTGELFF
TGTGCCAGCAGAACGGGCGGGAGGGCGTTCACCGGGGAGCTGTTTTTT
>TRBJ1-1|TRBV28|few|TRBD1
CASSLPRDREAFF
TGTGCCAGCAGTTTACCTCGGGACAGGGAAGCTTTTTTT